Sequencing of this T cell receptor (beta chain) was carried out in a study of response to subunit inactivated influenza vaccine. One entry per CDR3 protein results from TCRdb running MiXCR on the RT-PCR reads. The table has a few hundred thousand distinct CDR3 sequences, approximately 14% seen once. For this clonotype: The target antigen is unknown.

CDR3 size: 21 residues. Germline CDR1 is SGHRS and CDR2 is YFSETQ. The V gene end was trimmed by 1 base and the J gene end by 7 bases; junction bases not matched to a gene: 23. General observations from the study: Authors suggested each seasonal influenza vaccination recruits few new T cells.

This chain connects TRBV5-1 to TRBJ1-1; 12 bases map to TRBD1. Sample: PBMCs from blood, taken 11 to 12 days after vaccination. The receptor comes from a man in his fifties who received an inactivated influenza vaccine. CDR3 bases: TGCGCCAGCAGCTTGTACCATGCCGGGACAGGGGGCATTTACACTAAAAATGAAGCTTTCTTT. This gives the protein CASSLYHAGTGGIYTKNEAFF.